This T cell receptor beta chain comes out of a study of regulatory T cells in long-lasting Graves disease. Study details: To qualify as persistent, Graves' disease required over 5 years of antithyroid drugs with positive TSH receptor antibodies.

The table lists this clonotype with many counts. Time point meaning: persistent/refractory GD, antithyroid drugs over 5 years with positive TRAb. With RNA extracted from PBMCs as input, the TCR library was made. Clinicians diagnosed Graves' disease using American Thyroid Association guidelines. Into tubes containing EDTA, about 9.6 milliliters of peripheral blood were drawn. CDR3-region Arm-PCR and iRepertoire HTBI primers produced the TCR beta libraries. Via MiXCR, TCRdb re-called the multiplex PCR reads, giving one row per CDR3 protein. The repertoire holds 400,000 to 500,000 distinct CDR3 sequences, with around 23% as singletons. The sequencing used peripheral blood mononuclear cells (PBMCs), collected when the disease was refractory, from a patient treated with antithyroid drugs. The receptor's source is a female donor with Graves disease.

CDR3 in amino acids: CASSYLGGTEAFF. As DNA, the CDR3 is TGTGCCAGCAGTTACCTCGGGGGGACTGAAGCTTTCTTT. The rearrangement joins TRBV6-2 or TRBV6-3 to TRBJ1-1; perhaps TRBD1 as D (5 bases). This CDR3 comprises 13 residues. V lost 2 bases to trimming and J lost 5 bases, with 9 bases between them. The germline V gene has CDR1 MNHEY and CDR2 SVGEGT.